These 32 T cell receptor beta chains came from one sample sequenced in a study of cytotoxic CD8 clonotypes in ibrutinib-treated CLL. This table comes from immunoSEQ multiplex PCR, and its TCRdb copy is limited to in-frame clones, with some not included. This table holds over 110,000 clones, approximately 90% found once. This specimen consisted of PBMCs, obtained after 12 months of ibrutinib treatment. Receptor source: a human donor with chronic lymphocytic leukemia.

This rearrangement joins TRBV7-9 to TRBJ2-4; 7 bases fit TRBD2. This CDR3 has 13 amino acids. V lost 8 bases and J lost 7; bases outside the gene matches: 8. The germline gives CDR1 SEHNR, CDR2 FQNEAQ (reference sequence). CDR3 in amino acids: CASGRVSGNIQYF. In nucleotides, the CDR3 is TGTGCCAGCGGTAGGGTTAGCGGGAACATTCAGTACTTC.

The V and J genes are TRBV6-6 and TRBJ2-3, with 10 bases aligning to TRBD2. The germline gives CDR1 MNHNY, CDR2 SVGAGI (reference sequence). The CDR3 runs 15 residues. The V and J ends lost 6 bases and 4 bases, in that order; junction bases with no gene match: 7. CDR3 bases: TGTGCCAGCAGCGCTTCGCTAGCGGGAGCAGATACGCAGTATTTT. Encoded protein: CASSASLAGADTQYF.

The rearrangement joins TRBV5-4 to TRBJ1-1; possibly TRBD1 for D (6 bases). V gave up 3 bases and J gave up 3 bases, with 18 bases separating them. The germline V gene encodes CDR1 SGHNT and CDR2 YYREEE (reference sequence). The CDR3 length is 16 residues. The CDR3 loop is CASSSWGGLGDTEAFF. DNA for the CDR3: TGTGCCAGCAGCTCCTGGGGGGGGCTGGGGGACACTGAAGCTTTCTTT.

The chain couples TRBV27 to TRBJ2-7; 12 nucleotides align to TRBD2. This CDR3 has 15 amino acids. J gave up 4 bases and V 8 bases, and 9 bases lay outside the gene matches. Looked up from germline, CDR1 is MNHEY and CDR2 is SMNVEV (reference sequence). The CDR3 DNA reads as TGTGCCAGCGGCCCCCGACTAGCGGGAGTTTACGAGCAGTACTTC. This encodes CASGPRLAGVYEQYF.

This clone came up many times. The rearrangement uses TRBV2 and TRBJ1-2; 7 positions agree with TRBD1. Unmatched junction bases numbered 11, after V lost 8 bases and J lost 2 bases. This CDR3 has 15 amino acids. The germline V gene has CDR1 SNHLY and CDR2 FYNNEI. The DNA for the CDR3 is TGTGCCAGCGGGACAGCAGGGCGGGGAAACTATGGCTACACCTTC. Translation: CASGTAGRGNYGYTF.

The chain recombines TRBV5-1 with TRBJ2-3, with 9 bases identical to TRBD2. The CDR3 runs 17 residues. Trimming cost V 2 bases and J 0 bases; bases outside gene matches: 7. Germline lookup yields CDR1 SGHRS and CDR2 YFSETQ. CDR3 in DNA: TGCGCCAGCAGCTTACCGGGACTAGCTTCTAGCACAGATACGCAGTATTTT. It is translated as CASSLPGLASSTDTQYF.

The CDR3 bases are TGTGCCAGCAGCGCAGAGGCACCGGGGGGAGGCAAAAATCAGCCCCAGCATTTT. This encodes CASSAEAPGGGKNQPQHF. The genes are TRBV6-4 and TRBJ1-5; maybe TRBD1 (5 bases). Germline loops: CDR1 MRHNA, CDR2 SNTAGT. The CDR3 is 18 amino acids. Trimming shortened V by 6 bases and J by 4 bases, and 25 bases separated the two germline ends.

This CDR3 is CASSRGLAGLSEQYF. The CDR3, as DNA: TGTGCCAGCAGTCGGGGACTAGCGGGGTTAAGCGAGCAGTACTTC. The chain is built from TRBV6-5 and TRBJ2-7; 13 bases fit TRBD2. The CDR3 is 15 amino acids. Trimming removed 5 bases from V and 6 bases from J; junction bases left unmatched: 7. Germline assignment: CDR1 MNHEY and CDR2 SVGAGI.

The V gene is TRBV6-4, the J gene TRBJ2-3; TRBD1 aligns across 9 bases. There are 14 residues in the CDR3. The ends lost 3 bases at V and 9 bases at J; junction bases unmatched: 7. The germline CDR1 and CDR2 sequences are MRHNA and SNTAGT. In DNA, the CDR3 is TGTGCCAGCAGTGAAGGGGACAGGGCAAAAACGCAGTATTTT. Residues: CASSEGDRAKTQYF.

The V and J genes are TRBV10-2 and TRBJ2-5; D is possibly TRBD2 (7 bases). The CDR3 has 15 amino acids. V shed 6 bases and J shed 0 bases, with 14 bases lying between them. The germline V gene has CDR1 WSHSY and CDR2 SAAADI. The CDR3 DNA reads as TGCGCCAGCAGGGACCCGGGGGGCGACCAAGAGACCCAGTACTTC. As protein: CASRDPGGDQETQYF.

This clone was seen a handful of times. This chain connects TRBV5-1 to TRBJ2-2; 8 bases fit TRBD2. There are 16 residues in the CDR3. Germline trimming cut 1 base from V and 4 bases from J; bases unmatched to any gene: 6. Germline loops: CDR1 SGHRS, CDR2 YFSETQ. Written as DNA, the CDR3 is TGCGCCAGCAGCTTGTCGGCGGGAGGACTCACCGGGGAGCTGTTTTTT. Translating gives CASSLSAGGLTGELFF.

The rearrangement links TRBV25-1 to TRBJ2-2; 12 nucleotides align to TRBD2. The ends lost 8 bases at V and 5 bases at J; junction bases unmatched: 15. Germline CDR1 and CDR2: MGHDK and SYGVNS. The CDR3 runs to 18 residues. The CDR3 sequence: CASRRGGTSGSLTGELFF. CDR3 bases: TGTGCCAGCCGTCGGGGCGGGACTAGCGGGTCCCTAACCGGGGAGCTGTTTTTT. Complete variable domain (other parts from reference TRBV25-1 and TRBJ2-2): EADIYQTPRYLVIGTGKKITLECSQTMGHDKMYWYQQDPGMELHLIHYSYGVNSTEKGDLSSESTVSRIRTEHFPLTLESARPSHTSQYLCASRRGGTSGSLTGELFFGEGSRLTVL.

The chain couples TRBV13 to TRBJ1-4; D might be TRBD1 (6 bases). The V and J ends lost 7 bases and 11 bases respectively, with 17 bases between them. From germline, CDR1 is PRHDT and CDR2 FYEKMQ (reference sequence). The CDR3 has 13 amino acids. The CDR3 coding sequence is TGTGCCAGCAACCGGAAGGGGGGCTGGAAACTGTTTTTT. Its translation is CASNRKGGWKLFF.

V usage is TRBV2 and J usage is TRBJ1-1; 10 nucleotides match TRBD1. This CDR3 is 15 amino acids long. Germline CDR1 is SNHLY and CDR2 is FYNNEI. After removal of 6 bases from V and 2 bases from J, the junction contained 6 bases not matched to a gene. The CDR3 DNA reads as TGTGCCAGCAGCCGGGACAGGGGATTTAACACTGAAGCTTTCTTT. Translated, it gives CASSRDRGFNTEAFF.

CDR3 nucleotide sequence: TGTGCCAGCAGCTTATTTGGGGCCCGAGAGACCCAGTACTTC. This translates into CASSLFGARETQYF. This chain joins TRBV7-3 and TRBJ2-5; possible D gene TRBD1, 5 bases. Germline CDR1 reads SGHTA; CDR2 reads FQGTGA. This CDR3 has 14 residues. V was cut by 2 bases and J by 4 bases, with 11 bases left in between.

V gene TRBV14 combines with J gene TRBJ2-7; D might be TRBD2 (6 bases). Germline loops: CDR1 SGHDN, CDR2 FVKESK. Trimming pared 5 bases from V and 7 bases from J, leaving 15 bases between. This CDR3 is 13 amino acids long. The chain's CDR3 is CASSRGGTREQYF. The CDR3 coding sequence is TGTGCCAGCAGCAGGGGCGGGACTCGAGAGCAGTACTTC.

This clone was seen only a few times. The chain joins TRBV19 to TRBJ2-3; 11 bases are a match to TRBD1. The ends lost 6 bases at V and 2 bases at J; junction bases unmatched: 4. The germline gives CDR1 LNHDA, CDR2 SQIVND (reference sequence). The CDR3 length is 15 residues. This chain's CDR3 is CASRVGQGATDTQYF. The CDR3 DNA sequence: TGTGCCAGTAGAGTCGGACAGGGGGCCACAGATACGCAGTATTTT.

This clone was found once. The CDR3 DNA follows: TGTGCCAGCAGCGTAGCCCCTAATCAGCCCCAGCATTTT. Protein product: CASSVAPNQPQHF. This chain connects TRBV9 to TRBJ1-5; no clear D gene. The V and J ends lost 0 bases and 4 bases respectively, with 5 bases between them. This CDR3 comprises 13 residues. CDR1 is SGDLS and CDR2 is YYNGEE in the germline V gene.

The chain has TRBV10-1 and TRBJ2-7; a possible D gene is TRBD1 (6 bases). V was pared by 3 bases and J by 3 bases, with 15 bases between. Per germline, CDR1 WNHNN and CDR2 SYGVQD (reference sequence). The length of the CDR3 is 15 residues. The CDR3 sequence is CASSEALGHNYEQYF. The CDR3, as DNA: TGCGCCAGCAGTGAAGCCTTGGGACACAACTACGAGCAGTACTTC.

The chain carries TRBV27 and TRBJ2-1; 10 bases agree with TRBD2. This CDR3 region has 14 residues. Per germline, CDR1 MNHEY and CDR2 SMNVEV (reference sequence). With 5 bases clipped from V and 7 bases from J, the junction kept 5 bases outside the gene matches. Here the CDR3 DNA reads TGTGCCAGCAGTGTTAGCGGGAGGATAAATGAGCAGTTCTTC. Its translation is CASSVSGRINEQFF.

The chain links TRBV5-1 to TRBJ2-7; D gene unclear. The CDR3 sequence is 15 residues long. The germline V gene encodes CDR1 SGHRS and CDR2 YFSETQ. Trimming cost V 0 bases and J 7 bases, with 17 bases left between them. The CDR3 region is CASSLAEPQEMEQYF. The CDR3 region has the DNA TGCGCCAGCAGCTTGGCCGAGCCCCAGGAGATGGAGCAGTACTTC.

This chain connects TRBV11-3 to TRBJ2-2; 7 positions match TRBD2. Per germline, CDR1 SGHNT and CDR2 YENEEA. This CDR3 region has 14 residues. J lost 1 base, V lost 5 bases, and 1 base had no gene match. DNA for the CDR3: TGTGCCAGCAGCCGCGGGGGGAACACCGGGGAGCTGTTTTTT. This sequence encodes CASSRGGNTGELFF.

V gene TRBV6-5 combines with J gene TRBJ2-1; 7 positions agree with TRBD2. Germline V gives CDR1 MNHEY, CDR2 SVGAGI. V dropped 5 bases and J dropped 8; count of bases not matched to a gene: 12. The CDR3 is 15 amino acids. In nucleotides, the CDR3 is TGTGCCAGCAGTGGCCTAGCGGCCGCAATGGATGAGCAGTTCTTC. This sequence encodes CASSGLAAAMDEQFF.

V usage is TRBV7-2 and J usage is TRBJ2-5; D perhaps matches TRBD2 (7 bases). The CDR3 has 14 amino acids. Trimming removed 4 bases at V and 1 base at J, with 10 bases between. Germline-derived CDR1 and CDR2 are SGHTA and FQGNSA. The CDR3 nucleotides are TGTGCCAGCAGCTGGGGGGGGGCCCAAGAGACCCAGTACTTC. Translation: CASSWGGAQETQYF.

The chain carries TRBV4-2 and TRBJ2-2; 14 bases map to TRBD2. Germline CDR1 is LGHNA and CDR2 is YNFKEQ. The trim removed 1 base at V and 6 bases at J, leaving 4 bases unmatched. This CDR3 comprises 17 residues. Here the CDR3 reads CASSQGLAGGPSGELFF. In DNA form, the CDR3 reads TGTGCCAGCAGCCAAGGACTAGCGGGAGGGCCTTCCGGGGAGCTGTTTTTT.

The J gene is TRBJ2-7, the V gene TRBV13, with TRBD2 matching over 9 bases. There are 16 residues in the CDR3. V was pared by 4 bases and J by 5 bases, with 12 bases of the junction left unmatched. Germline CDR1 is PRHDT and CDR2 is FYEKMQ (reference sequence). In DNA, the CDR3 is TGTGCCAGCAGCTACCGAAGGGCGGGAGGGCCTCACGAGCAGTACTTC. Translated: CASSYRRAGGPHEQYF.

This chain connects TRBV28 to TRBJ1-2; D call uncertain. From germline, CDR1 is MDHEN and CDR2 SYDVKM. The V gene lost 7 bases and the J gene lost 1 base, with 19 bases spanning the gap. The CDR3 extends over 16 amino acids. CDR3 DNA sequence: TGTGCCAGCACGGAGGGCGCAGCGAATCTTAACTATGGCTACACCTTC. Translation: CASTEGAANLNYGYTF.

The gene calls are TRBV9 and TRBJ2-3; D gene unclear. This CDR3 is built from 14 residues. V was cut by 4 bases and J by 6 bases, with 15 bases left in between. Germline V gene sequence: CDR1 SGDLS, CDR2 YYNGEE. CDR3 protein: CASSSPSPGDTQYF. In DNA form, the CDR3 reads TGTGCCAGCAGCTCCCCGAGCCCCGGGGATACGCAGTATTTT.

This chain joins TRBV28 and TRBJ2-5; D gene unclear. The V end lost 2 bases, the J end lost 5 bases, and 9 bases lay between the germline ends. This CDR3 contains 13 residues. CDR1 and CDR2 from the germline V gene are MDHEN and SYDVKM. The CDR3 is CASSLNEPETQYF. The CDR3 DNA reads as TGTGCCAGCAGTTTAAACGAGCCCGAGACCCAGTACTTC.

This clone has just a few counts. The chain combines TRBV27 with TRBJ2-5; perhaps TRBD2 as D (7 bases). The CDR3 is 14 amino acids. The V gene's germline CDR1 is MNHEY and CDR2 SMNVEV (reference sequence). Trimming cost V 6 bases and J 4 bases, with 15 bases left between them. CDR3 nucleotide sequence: TGTGCCAGCAGCGATGGGGGGGCCAGAGAGACCCAGTACTTC. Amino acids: CASSDGGARETQYF.

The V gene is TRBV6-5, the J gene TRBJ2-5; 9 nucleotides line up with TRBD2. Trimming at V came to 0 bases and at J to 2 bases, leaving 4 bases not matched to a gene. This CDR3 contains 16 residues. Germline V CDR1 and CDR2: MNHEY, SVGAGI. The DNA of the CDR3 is TGTGCCAGCAGTTACTCACCAGCGGGGGGACAAGAGACCCAGTACTTC. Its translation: CASSYSPAGGQETQYF.

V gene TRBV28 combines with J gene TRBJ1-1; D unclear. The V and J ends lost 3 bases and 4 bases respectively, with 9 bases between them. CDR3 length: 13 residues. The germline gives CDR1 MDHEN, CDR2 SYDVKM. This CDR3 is CASSFEGTTEAFF. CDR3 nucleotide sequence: TGTGCCAGCAGTTTCGAGGGAACCACTGAAGCTTTCTTT. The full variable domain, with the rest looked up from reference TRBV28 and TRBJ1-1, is DVKVTQSSRYLVKRTGEKVFLECVQDMDHENMFWYRQDPGLGLRLIYFSYDVKMKEKGDIPEGYSVSREKKERFSLILESASTNQTSMYLCASSFEGTTEAFFGQGTRLTVV.